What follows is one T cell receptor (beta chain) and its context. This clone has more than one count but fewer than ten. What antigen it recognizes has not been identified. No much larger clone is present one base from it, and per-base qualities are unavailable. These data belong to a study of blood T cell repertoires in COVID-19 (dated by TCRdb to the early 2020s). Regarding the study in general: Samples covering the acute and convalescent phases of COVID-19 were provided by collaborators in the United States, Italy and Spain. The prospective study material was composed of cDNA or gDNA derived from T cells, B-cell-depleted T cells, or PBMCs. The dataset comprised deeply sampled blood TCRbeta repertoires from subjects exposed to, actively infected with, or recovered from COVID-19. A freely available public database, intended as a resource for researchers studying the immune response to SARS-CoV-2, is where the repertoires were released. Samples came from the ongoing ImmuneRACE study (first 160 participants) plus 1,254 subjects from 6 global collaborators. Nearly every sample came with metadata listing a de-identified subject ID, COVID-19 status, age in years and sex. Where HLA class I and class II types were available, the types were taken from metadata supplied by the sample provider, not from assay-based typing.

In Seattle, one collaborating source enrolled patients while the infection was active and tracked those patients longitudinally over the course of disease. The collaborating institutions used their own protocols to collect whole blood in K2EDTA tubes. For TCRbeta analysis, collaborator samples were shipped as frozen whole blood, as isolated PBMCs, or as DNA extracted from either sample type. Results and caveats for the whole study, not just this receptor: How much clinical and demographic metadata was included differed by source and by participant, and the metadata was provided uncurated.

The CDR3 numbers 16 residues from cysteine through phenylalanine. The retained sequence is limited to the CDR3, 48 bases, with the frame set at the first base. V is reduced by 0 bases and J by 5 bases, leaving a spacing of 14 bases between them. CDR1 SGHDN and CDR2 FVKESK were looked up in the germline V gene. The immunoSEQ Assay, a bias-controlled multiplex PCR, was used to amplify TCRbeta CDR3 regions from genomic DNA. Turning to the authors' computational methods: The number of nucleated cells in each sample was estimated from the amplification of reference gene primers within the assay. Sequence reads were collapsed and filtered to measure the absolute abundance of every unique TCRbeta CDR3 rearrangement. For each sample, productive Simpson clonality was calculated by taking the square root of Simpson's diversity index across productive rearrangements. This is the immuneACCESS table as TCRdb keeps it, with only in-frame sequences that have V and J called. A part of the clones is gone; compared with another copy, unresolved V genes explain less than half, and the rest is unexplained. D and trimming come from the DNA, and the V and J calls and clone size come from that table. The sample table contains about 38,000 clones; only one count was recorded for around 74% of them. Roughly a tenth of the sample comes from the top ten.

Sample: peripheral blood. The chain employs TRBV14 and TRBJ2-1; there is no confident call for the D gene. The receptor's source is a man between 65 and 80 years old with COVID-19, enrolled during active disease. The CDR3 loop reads CASSQDGQVLHNEQFF. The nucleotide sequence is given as TGTGCCAGCAGCCAAGATGGGCAGGTGCTACACAATGAGCAGTTCTTC.